This T cell receptor (beta chain) was retrieved from a study of blood T cell repertoires in COVID-19. In the authors' workflow: Quantification of nucleated cells was approximated via reference gene primer amplification. The table came from immunoSEQ multiplex PCR; TCRdb's copy has only in-frame clones and leaves some out. V and J calls and clone size are given by that table; D and trimming were obtained from the DNA. This table has tens of thousands of clones, approximately 80% appearing once. The sample consisted of peripheral blood. This receptor was obtained from a man aged 50-60 years with COVID-19, enrolled during active disease.

The CDR3 loop is CATSGGSGTYNEQFF. In DNA, the CDR3 is TGTGCCACCAGTGGGGGTAGCGGGACATACAATGAGCAGTTCTTC. The V and J genes are TRBV24-1 and TRBJ2-1, with 8 bases lining up with TRBD2. The germline V gene has CDR1 KGHDR and CDR2 SFDVKD. The CDR3 has 15 residues. J was trimmed by 4 bases and V by 5 bases; bases with no gene match: 6.